This T cell receptor (beta chain) came from a study of metastatic and nonmetastatic thyroid tumors. With MiXCR, TCRdb reprocessed the PCR reads. The sample consists of around 31,000 clones, approximately 16% of them appearing once. In this sample, this clone turned up many times. Trimming pared 2 bases from V and 4 bases from J, leaving 6 bases between. The germline V gene has CDR1 SGHAT and CDR2 FQNNGV. CDR3 length equals 13 residues. All patients were untreated before thyroid surgery. The source material was blood. The sequence derives from a male donor with papillary thyroid cancer or a benign thyroid nodule (not recorded which). Some clones in this sample may be carry-over from other donors' samples. The chain joins TRBV11-2 to TRBJ1-3, with no clear D. The CDR3 protein is CASSLNSGNTIYF. The CDR3, as DNA: TGTGCCAGCAGCTTAAACTCCGGAAACACCATATATTTT. Supplemented by reference TRBV11-2 and TRBJ1-3, the full variable domain reads EAGVAQSPRYKIIEKRQSVAFWCNPISGHATLYWYQQILGQGPKLLIQFQNNGVVDDSQLPKDRFSAERLKGVDSTLKIQPAKLEDSAVYLCASSLNSGNTIYFGEGSWLTVV.